These 10 T cell receptor beta chains share one sample of origin, sequenced in a study of T cell repertoires in cytomegalovirus infection (dated by TCRdb to between 2018 and 2020). The listed sequencing device is Illumina HiSeq 1500. TCRdb redid the processing of the public reads, applying fastp at Q25 and MiXCR, and retained in-frame beta chains. Each entry merges the rows of one CDR3 protein and shows their most common DNA and genes. The sample table records about 80,000 distinct CDR3 sequences; roughly 3.6% of these occur just once. Approximately 5% of the sample comes from the top ten. Sequencing was carried out using PBMCs. The receptors come from a human donor in good health (CMV status not recorded). Some clones in this sample may be carry-over from other donors' samples.

This clonotype came up many times. The chain combines TRBV18 with TRBJ2-1; D gene ambiguous. CDR3 length equals 14 residues. The V gene lost 3 bases and the J gene lost 3 bases, with 9 bases spanning the gap. Germline V gene sequence: CDR1 KGHSH, CDR2 LQKENI. In DNA, the CDR3 is TGTGCCAGCTCACCCTCAAACGGCTACAATGAGCAGTTCTTC. It specifies CASSPSNGYNEQFF.

By frequency in the sample, this clonotype is medium-sized. The rearrangement joins TRBV7-2 to TRBJ1-4; no definite D call. Trimming removed 2 bases at V and 7 bases at J, with 11 bases between. Per germline, CDR1 SGHTA and CDR2 FQGNSA. The CDR3 has 14 residues. CDR3 nucleotides: TGTGCCAGCAGCTTATCCTCGGGATTTGAAAAACTGTTTTTT. It codes for CASSLSSGFEKLFF.

In its sample, this clonotype was seen many times. The J gene is TRBJ1-1, the V gene TRBV12-3 or TRBV12-4; tentatively, D is TRBD1 (5 bases). The CDR3 has 14 amino acids. V lost 6 bases, J lost 7 bases, and 18 bases lay in between. The CDR3 loop is CASSGVGVRVEAFF. The CDR3 nucleotides read TGTGCCAGCAGCGGGGTGGGGGTAAGAGTTGAAGCTTTCTTT.

In its sample, this clonotype was seen many times. The rearrangement joins TRBV7-8 to TRBJ2-5, with D possibly TRBD1 on 6 matching bases. V was clipped by 5 bases and J by 5 bases, with 15 bases between them. This CDR3 region has 14 residues. In germline, CDR1 is SGHVS, CDR2 FQNEAQ. For the CDR3, the DNA is TGTGCCAGCAGCGAACCGGGACATCGTGAGACCCAGTACTTC. It specifies CASSEPGHRETQYF.

The sample holds many counts of this clonotype. The genes are TRBV10-3 and TRBJ2-7; D gene unclear. The V gene's germline CDR1 is ENHRY and CDR2 SYGVKD. The CDR3 has 16 amino acids. Trimming stripped 3 bases from V and 5 bases from J, with 20 bases between. The CDR3 here is CAISDFKDALKDEQYF. DNA of the CDR3: TGTGCCATCAGTGACTTCAAGGACGCCCTTAAGGACGAGCAGTACTTC.

In its sample, this clonotype was seen many times. CDR3 amino acids: CASSQEPPGGMSTEAFF. CDR3 bases: TGCGCCAGCAGCCAAGAACCCCCAGGGGGTATGAGCACTGAAGCTTTCTTT. This rearrangement joins TRBV4-3 to TRBJ1-1, with 7 bases fitting TRBD1. This CDR3 contains 17 residues. CDR1 and CDR2 from the germline V gene are LGHNA and YSLEER. Unmatched junction bases numbered 11, after V lost 0 bases and J lost 4 bases.

This clonotype was picked up many times. This CDR3 reads CASSLARRQETQYF. The CDR3 nucleotides are TGTGCCAGCAGCTTGGCCAGGCGACAAGAGACCCAGTACTTC. V and J are TRBV5-6 and TRBJ2-5; D is unclear. The CDR3 totals 14 residues. The V and J ends lost 0 bases and 2 bases respectively, with 8 bases between them. The germline gives CDR1 SGHDT, CDR2 YYEEEE.

Many counts were recorded for this clonotype. The V gene is TRBV7-6, the J gene TRBJ2-1, with 10 bases matching TRBD1. The CDR3 extends over 14 amino acids. V lost 5 bases and J lost 7; bases outside the gene matches: 5. Germline values: CDR1 SGHVS, CDR2 FNYEAQ. CDR3 amino acids: CASSTGQGWNEQFF. As DNA, the CDR3 is TGTGCCAGCAGCACGGGACAGGGGTGGAATGAGCAGTTCTTC.

This clonotype was detected many times. V usage is TRBV7-2 and J usage is TRBJ2-7; TRBD2 matches at 8 bases. Germline V CDR1 and CDR2: SGHTA, FQGNSA. This CDR3 comprises 17 residues. V shed 4 bases, J shed 2 bases, and the junction held 13 bases outside the gene matches. CDR3 sequence: CASSYRSGTREAYEQYF. The CDR3 DNA is TGTGCCAGCAGCTACCGATCCGGGACTAGGGAAGCCTACGAGCAGTACTTC.

This clonotype occurred many times. The chain joins TRBV7-2 to TRBJ2-7; D is unresolved. The CDR3 is made up of 12 amino acids. Looked up from germline, CDR1 is SGHTA and CDR2 is FQGNSA. V was trimmed by 0 bases and J by 3 bases, leaving 3 bases between them. Here the CDR3 DNA reads TGTGCCAGCAGCTTAGCGCTCTACGAGCAGTACTTC. This encodes CASSLALYEQYF.